This passage covers 5 T cell receptor beta chains from one sample sequenced in a study of blood T cell repertoires in COVID-19. Here immunoSEQ multiplex PCR was the method, and the copy in TCRdb shows in-frame clones only, minus some. The sample carries about 150,000 clones, about four fifths recorded once. What was sequenced was peripheral blood. The receptors here all came from a man aged 55 to 70 with acute or convalescent COVID-19.

V is TRBV6-2 or TRBV6-3 and J is TRBJ2-2; D might be TRBD2 (5 bases). This CDR3 region has 18 residues. The V and J ends lost 0 bases and 2 bases respectively, with 16 bases between them. CDR1 is MNHEY and CDR2 is SVGEGT in the germline V gene. The CDR3 DNA sequence: TGTGCCAGCAGTTACTCCCTCGAAGAGGGCTCTAACACCGGGGAGCTGTTTTTT. The encoded protein is CASSYSLEEGSNTGELFF.

The chain combines TRBV28 with TRBJ1-6; 7 bases align to TRBD1. Trimming at V came to 6 bases and at J to 7 bases, leaving 12 bases not matched to a gene. Germline CDR1 reads MDHEN; CDR2 reads SYDVKM. The CDR3 has 16 amino acids. The CDR3 region has the DNA TGTGCCAGCAGCGATCCATGGGGCAGGGGGAATTCACCCCTCCACTTT. Translating it yields CASSDPWGRGNSPLHF. The entire variable domain, with the rest obtained from reference TRBV28 and TRBJ1-6, is as follows: DVKVTQSSRYLVKRTGEKVFLECVQDMDHENMFWYRQDPGLGLRLIYFSYDVKMKEKGDIPEGYSVSREKKERFSLILESASTNQTSMYLCASSDPWGRGNSPLHFGNGTRLTVT.

V is TRBV6-5 and J is TRBJ2-3; TRBD2 matches 7 bases. This CDR3 is 15 amino acids long. CDR1 is MNHEY and CDR2 is SVGAGI in the germline V gene. Trimming cost V 2 bases and J 6 bases; bases outside gene matches: 8. The CDR3 loop reads CASSYQAGVGDTQYF. In nucleotides, the CDR3 is TGTGCCAGCAGTTACCAGGCGGGAGTAGGCGATACGCAGTATTTT.

The rearrangement links TRBV6-2 or TRBV6-3 to TRBJ1-1; a possible D gene is TRBD1 (5 bases). V lost 6 bases and J lost 4, with 15 bases in between. Germline V CDR1 and CDR2: MNHEY, SVGEGT. This CDR3 comprises 14 residues. The CDR3 DNA follows: TGTGCCAGCAGCCCCCGTGGGGCCGGCACTGAAGCTTTCTTT. Translation gives CASSPRGAGTEAFF.

CDR3 sequence: CASSQPGTGQETQYF. The CDR3 DNA sequence: TGTGCCAGCAGCCAACCGGGGACAGGCCAAGAGACCCAGTACTTC. The chain combines TRBV3-1 (or the pseudogene TRBV3-2) with TRBJ2-5; 8 bases line up with TRBD1. Trimming cost V 2 bases and J 1 base; bases outside gene matches: 3. Germline CDR1 LGHDT, CDR2 YNNKEL (reference sequence). The CDR3 spans 15 residues.